The 7 T cell receptor beta chains listed next were all sequenced from one sample in a study of graft-versus-host responses after intestinal transplantation (dated by TCRdb to the early 2020s). Read against the paper, the sample's time point label means: cells obtained before transplantation from donor or recipient. Which antigens these TCRs recognize remains unknown. Library generation was performed with the immunoSEQ multiplex PCR assay. TCRdb limited this immuneACCESS table to in-frame rearrangements with V and J called. A share of clones is missing; checked studies link under half to unresolved V genes, and the rest is unexplained. Recorded for this sample are around 110,000 clones; 85% to 95% of them occurred a single time. In total, the top ten clones hold less than 1.5% of the sample. Specimen: unstimulated CD8+ T cells sorted from spleen or lymph node cells, collected before transplant. All receptors come from a human donor who was the organ donor for an intestinal transplant.

This clone was detected once. The chain is built from TRBV27 and TRBJ1-6; possibly TRBD1 for D (6 bases). Looked up from germline, CDR1 is MNHEY and CDR2 is SMNVEV (reference sequence). V shed 0 bases and J shed 9 bases, with 12 bases lying between them. The CDR3 sequence is 15 residues long. The CDR3 is CASSLSTGSRSPLHF. The CDR3 DNA is TGTGCCAGCAGTTTATCAACAGGGTCGCGTTCACCCCTCCACTTT.

The chain uses TRBV4-1 and TRBJ1-2; D gene uncertain. The CDR3 length is 13 residues. Germline assignment: CDR1 MGHRA and CDR2 YSYEKL. V lost 1 base and J 1 base, leaving 4 bases between the germline ends. CDR3 region: CASSQAVNYGYTF. The CDR3 nucleotides are TGCGCCAGCAGCCAAGCGGTTAACTATGGCTACACCTTC.

V gene TRBV2 combines with J gene TRBJ1-4; 9 bases are a match to TRBD1. The germline CDR1 and CDR2 sequences are SNHLY and FYNNEI. This CDR3 spans 13 amino acids. CDR3 amino acids: CGIRGQGDEKLFF. The CDR3 region has the DNA TGTGGCATCCGGGGACAGGGTGATGAAAAACTGTTTTTT. The full variable domain, completed using reference TRBV2 and TRBJ1-4, is EPEVTQTPSHQVTQMGQEVILRCVPISNHLYFYWYRQILGQKVEFLVSFYNNEISEKSEIFDDQFSVERPDGSNFTLKIRSTKLEDSAMYFCGIRGQGDEKLFFGSGTQLSVL.

The CDR3 DNA is TGTGCCAGCAGTTCCCAAGTACGGGTGGCATTCACAGATACGCAGTATTTT. It specifies CASSSQVRVAFTDTQYF. This chain uses TRBV27 with TRBJ2-3, with D uncertain. CDR1 and CDR2 (germline): MNHEY, SMNVEV (reference sequence). Trimming removed 4 bases from V and 2 bases from J, with 19 bases in between. The CDR3 extends over 17 amino acids.

The chain employs TRBV7-9 and TRBJ2-7; D is unresolved. The CDR3 contains 13 residues. Germline V gives CDR1 SEHNR, CDR2 FQNEAQ (reference sequence). Trimming stripped 5 bases from V and 2 bases from J, with 10 bases between. The CDR3 coding sequence is TGTGCCAGCAGCCCAAATACAACCTACGAGCAGTACTTC. Translated: CASSPNTTYEQYF. Drawing the rest from reference TRBV7-9 and TRBJ2-7, the complete variable domain is DTGVSQNPRHKITKRGQNVTFRCDPISEHNRLYWYRQTLGQGPEFLTYFQNEAQLEKSRLLSDRFSAERPKGSFSTLEIQRTEQGDSAMYLCASSPNTTYEQYFGPGTRLTVT.

The chain combines TRBV6-6 with TRBJ1-3; D is ambiguous. This CDR3 has 15 residues. Trimming took 8 bases from V and 0 from J, leaving 14 bases between them. Per the germline V gene, CDR1 is MNHNY and CDR2 is SVGAGI (reference sequence). Here the CDR3 reads CASLGREGSGNTIYF. The CDR3 coding sequence is TGTGCCAGCCTTGGCCGGGAAGGCTCTGGAAACACCATATATTTT.

The V call is TRBV9, the J call TRBJ2-1; D remains ambiguous. CDR1 and CDR2 (germline): SGDLS, YYNGEE. V was clipped by 0 bases and J by 1 base, with 8 bases between them. The CDR3 is made up of 15 amino acids. In nucleotides, the CDR3 is TGTGCCAGCAGCGTAGACTGGAATTCCTACAATGAGCAGTTCTTC. Translated, it gives CASSVDWNSYNEQFF.